Each of the 23 T cell receptor beta chains below was sequenced from the same sample in a study of neoadjuvant nivolumab and ipilimumab in lung cancer. Generated by immunoSEQ multiplex PCR, the TCRdb table keeps only in-frame clones and is missing some. The profile shows 25,000 to 30,000 clones, 83% of them singletons. Sequenced here: tumor tissue, sampled after neoadjuvant nivolumab, alone or with ipilimumab, at or shortly before surgery. Receptor source: an adult with non-small cell lung cancer.

The chain uses TRBV9 and TRBJ2-7, with 8 bases fitting TRBD2. The J segment lost 4 bases and the V segment lost 4 bases, leaving 4 bases of the junction unmatched. CDR1 SGDLS and CDR2 YYNGEE come from the germline V gene. This CDR3 contains 13 residues. In nucleotides, the CDR3 is TGTGCCAGCAGCCCGGGACTAGGGTACGAGCAGTACTTC. Protein: CASSPGLGYEQYF.

This clone was counted a single time. The chain uses TRBV29-1 and TRBJ2-3; no firm D call. There are 15 residues in the CDR3. Trimming removed 0 bases at V and 0 bases at J, with 10 bases between. The germline CDR1 and CDR2 sequences are SQVTM and ANQGSEA. The CDR3 sequence: CSVEEGSRSTDTQYF. The DNA for the CDR3 is TGCAGCGTTGAAGAGGGCTCCCGTAGCACAGATACGCAGTATTTT.

This chain joins TRBV7-2 and TRBJ1-1; 7 bases match TRBD1. CDR3 length: 13 residues. CDR1 and CDR2 (germline): SGHTA, FQGNSA. V was clipped by 5 bases and J by 8 bases; unmatched bases: 8. The CDR3 loop is CASSLDRDREAFF. The CDR3 nucleotides are TGTGCCAGCAGCCTTGACAGGGATAGGGAAGCTTTCTTT.

The chain uses TRBV30 and TRBJ2-1; 7 bases are a match to TRBD1. Germline V gene data show CDR1 as GTSNPN and CDR2 as SVGIG (reference sequence). The CDR3 sequence is 15 residues long. The junction had 5 bases not matched to a gene; V was cut back by 1 base and J by 2 bases. Here the CDR3 DNA reads TGTGCCTGGAGTGAGTACAGGGGCGCCTACAATGAGCAGTTCTTC. This codes for CAWSEYRGAYNEQFF.

J is TRBJ1-2 and V is TRBV18; D is perhaps TRBD1 (6 bases). The CDR3 totals 13 residues. From germline, CDR1 is KGHSH and CDR2 LQKENI. Between the trimmed V and J ends, which lost 5 bases and 13 bases, there was a span of 20 bases. The CDR3 protein is CASSANEDSRITF. The CDR3 DNA is TGTGCCAGCTCAGCAAACGAGGACAGCCGTATCACCTTC.

The chain joins TRBV5-4 to TRBJ2-7; TRBD1 agrees at 8 bases. Losses at the gene ends were 0 bases for V and 5 bases for J; bases not matched to a gene: 7. The CDR3 consists of 15 residues. Germline assignment: CDR1 SGHNT and CDR2 YYREEE (reference sequence). CDR3 region: CASSLGQGADHEQYF. The CDR3 coding sequence is TGTGCCAGCAGCTTGGGGCAGGGGGCGGACCACGAGCAGTACTTC.

The chain uses TRBV2 and TRBJ1-4; D ambiguous. There are 10 residues in the CDR3. V was clipped by 6 bases and J by 8 bases, with 4 bases between them. The germline V gene encodes CDR1 SNHLY and CDR2 FYNNEI. Here the CDR3 DNA reads TGTGCCAGCAGCCGGGAAAAACTGTTTTTT. This translates into CASSREKLFF.

The chain links TRBV14 to TRBJ1-2; D is undetermined. This CDR3 is built from 13 residues. V lost 1 base to trimming and J lost 0 bases, with 3 bases between them. Per the germline V gene, CDR1 is SGHDN and CDR2 is FVKESK. The CDR3 bases are TGTGCCAGCAGCCAAGGAGCTAACTATGGCTACACCTTC. It encodes CASSQGANYGYTF.

Only one count was recorded for this clone. The rearrangement uses TRBV28 and TRBJ2-1; no clear D gene. Trimming pared 4 bases from V and 2 bases from J, leaving 9 bases between. CDR1 is MDHEN and CDR2 is SYDVKM in the germline V gene. The length of the CDR3 is 14 residues. CDR3 region: CASSSSQTYNEQFF. The CDR3 DNA reads TGTGCCAGCAGTTCCTCCCAAACCTACAATGAGCAGTTCTTC.

This clone was observed a single time. The CDR3 coding sequence is TGTGCCAGCAGCCCGACAGGGGATGGCTACACCTTC. Protein product: CASSPTGDGYTF. This chain joins TRBV7-9 and TRBJ1-2, with TRBD1 matching 8 bases. Germline CDR1 reads SEHNR; CDR2 reads FQNEAQ (reference sequence). The CDR3 spans 12 residues. V dropped 5 bases and J dropped 6; count of bases not matched to a gene: 2.

The rearrangement links TRBV7-2 to TRBJ1-6, with D possibly matching TRBD1 (6 bases). CDR1 SGHTA and CDR2 FQGNSA come from the germline V gene. V gave up 2 bases and J gave up 7 bases, with 15 bases separating them. CDR3 length: 16 residues. The CDR3 region has the DNA TGTGCCAGCAGCTTATTTCGGGGAGGGGGAAATTCACCCCTCCACTTT. Amino acids: CASSLFRGGGNSPLHF.

The rearrangement uses TRBV7-8 and TRBJ2-1; TRBD2 aligns across 7 bases. J was trimmed by 6 bases and V by 5 bases; bases with no gene match: 10. This CDR3 has 15 residues. Per the germline V gene, CDR1 is SGHVS and CDR2 is FQNEAQ. As DNA, the CDR3 is TGTGCCAGCAGCCTCAATACGGGGGGAGGCAATGAGCAGTTCTTC. Residues: CASSLNTGGGNEQFF.

The V call is TRBV19, the J call TRBJ1-4, with no clear D. From germline, CDR1 is LNHDA and CDR2 SQIVND (reference sequence). V was trimmed by 4 bases and J by 8 bases, leaving 14 bases between them. The CDR3 is 14 residues long. DNA for the CDR3: TGTGCCAGTAGTACCCCGGCCCCTGGAGAAAAACTGTTTTTT. It specifies CASSTPAPGEKLFF.

V is TRBV11-1 and J is TRBJ2-1; 9 bases map to TRBD1. The trim removed 6 bases at V and 2 bases at J, leaving 5 bases unmatched. Germline values: CDR1 SGHAT, CDR2 FQDESV (reference sequence). CDR3 length: 15 amino acids. CDR3 coding DNA: TGTGCCAGCAGTTCAGGACAGGGGCCCTACAATGAGCAGTTCTTC. Its protein product is CASSSGQGPYNEQFF.

This clone appeared a few times. This sequence joins TRBV11-1 and TRBJ1-3; D not certain. Trimming took off 2 bases at V and 2 bases at J, with 13 bases between the two ends. Looked up from germline, CDR1 is SGHAT and CDR2 is FQDESV (reference sequence). This CDR3 has 16 residues. The CDR3 DNA reads TGTGCCAGCAGCTTAAGGGATAGCGAGACTGGAAACACCATATATTTT. It is translated as CASSLRDSETGNTIYF.

This chain joins TRBV21-1 and TRBJ2-3. TRBV21-1 is noted as a pseudogene. This CDR3 has 17 amino acids. The CDR3 DNA sequence: TGTGCCAGCAGCAAAGGAGCAGGGAGTAAACGGGCAGATACGCAGTATTTT. Protein product: CASSKGAGSKRADTQYF.

The chain recombines TRBV15 with TRBJ2-5; a weak D match, TRBD1 (6 bases). Trimming removed 0 bases from V and 2 bases from J, with 16 bases in between. The CDR3 is 17 residues long. In germline, CDR1 is LNHNV, CDR2 YYDKDF (reference sequence). The CDR3 reads CATSRDPRGISQETQYF. The CDR3 nucleotides are TGTGCCACCAGCAGAGATCCCAGGGGAATATCGCAAGAGACCCAGTACTTC.

The chain combines TRBV30 with TRBJ1-4, with D perhaps TRBD1 (6 bases). With 1 base removed from V and 8 bases from J, the gap between germline ends came to 23 bases. From germline, CDR1 is GTSNPN and CDR2 SVGIG (reference sequence). The CDR3 loop spans 17 amino acids. This CDR3 is CAWSATGFRSESEKLFF. In nucleotides, the CDR3 is TGTGCCTGGAGTGCAACAGGGTTCCGAAGTGAGAGCGAAAAACTGTTTTTT.

The genes are TRBV2 and TRBJ2-3; 11 positions agree with TRBD2. The CDR3 has 15 amino acids. After removal of 3 bases from V and 5 bases from J, the junction contained 4 bases not matched to a gene. The germline V gene encodes CDR1 SNHLY and CDR2 FYNNEI. The CDR3 DNA is TGTGCCAGCAGTGATAGTCTAGCGGGGGGAGATACGCAGTATTTT. It specifies CASSDSLAGGDTQYF.

The J gene is TRBJ1-5, the V gene TRBV19; tentatively, D is TRBD1 (5 bases). Trimming pared 5 bases from V and 3 bases from J, leaving 17 bases between. CDR1 is LNHDA and CDR2 is SQIVND in the germline V gene (reference sequence). The CDR3 loop spans 16 amino acids. The CDR3 DNA follows: TGTGCCAGTAGTGGGAGGCGGGGGGTTGACAATCAGCCCCAGCATTTT. Its translation is CASSGRRGVDNQPQHF.

The genes are TRBV6-1 and TRBJ1-2; D is ambiguous. The CDR3 covers 13 residues. The V gene lost 4 bases and the J gene lost 3 bases, with 9 bases spanning the gap. Germline V gene sequence: CDR1 MNHNS, CDR2 SASEGT. The CDR3 is CASSGGPDYGYTF. In DNA, the CDR3 is TGTGCCAGCAGTGGAGGGCCGGACTATGGCTACACCTTC.

The chain uses TRBV18 and TRBJ2-5; possible D gene TRBD1, 6 bases. Germline V lookup: CDR1 KGHSH, CDR2 LQKENI. V shed 3 bases and J shed 4 bases, with 9 bases lying between them. This CDR3 has 13 residues. In DNA, the CDR3 is TGTGCCAGCTCACCCCGAGGGGGAGAGACCCAGTACTTC. Translation: CASSPRGGETQYF.

The chain couples TRBV5-6 to TRBJ2-2; D not certain. Trimming took off 5 bases at V and 6 bases at J, with 14 bases between the two ends. Per germline, CDR1 SGHDT and CDR2 YYEEEE. CDR3 length: 14 residues. The chain's CDR3 is CASSWSSDSGELFF. CDR3 sequence (DNA): TGTGCCAGCAGTTGGTCGAGCGATTCCGGGGAGCTGTTTTTT.